Each of the 22 T cell receptor beta chains below was sequenced from the same sample in a study of cytomegalovirus exposure and HLA in healthy donors. This PCR relied on a set of 60 Vbeta primers and 13 Jbeta primers. Profiled with immunoSEQ multiplex PCR; TCRdb holds only in-frame clones, not every one. The sample holds 90,000 or so clones, around three fifths seen once. Specimen: PBMCs. These receptors were collected from a boy between 5 and 17 years old in good health and CMV-seropositive.

The chain joins TRBV2 to TRBJ1-2; D is ambiguous. V lost 2 bases and J 8 bases, leaving 9 bases between the germline ends. The CDR3 sequence is 12 residues long. Germline-derived CDR1 and CDR2 are SNHLY and FYNNEI. CDR3 loop: CASSERGQGYTF. The DNA for the CDR3 is TGTGCCAGCAGTGAAAGAGGGCAAGGCTACACCTTC.

The chain has TRBV28 and TRBJ1-3; D unclear. The CDR3 length is 14 residues. Per the germline V gene, CDR1 is MDHEN and CDR2 is SYDVKM. Trimming shortened V by 8 bases and J by 4 bases, and 15 bases separated the two germline ends. The CDR3 spells CASLAAEPGNTIYF. For the CDR3, the DNA is TGTGCCAGCCTGGCTGCGGAGCCCGGAAACACCATATATTTT.

J is TRBJ2-1 and V is TRBV12-5; TRBD2 matches 8 bases. The CDR3 has 13 residues. Per the germline V gene, CDR1 is LGHNT and CDR2 is FRNRAP. The trim removed 7 bases at V and 4 bases at J, leaving 3 bases unmatched. DNA of the CDR3: TGTGCTAGTGCCGCGGGGGGATACAATGAGCAGTTCTTC. Translation: CASAAGGYNEQFF.

The chain employs TRBV6-1 and TRBJ2-2, with 7 bases matching TRBD1. Germline V gene data show CDR1 as MNHNS and CDR2 as SASEGT. With 1 base clipped from V and 5 bases from J, the junction kept 13 bases outside the gene matches. This CDR3 spans 18 amino acids. CDR3 DNA: TGTGCCAGCAGTGAAGAAGACCACCTGGGACAGAGAACCGGGGAGCTGTTTTTT. Its protein product is CASSEEDHLGQRTGELFF.

J is TRBJ2-4 and V is TRBV19; possibly TRBD1 for D (5 bases). Germline assignment: CDR1 LNHDA and CDR2 SQIVND (reference sequence). The CDR3 has 14 residues. Trimming stripped 6 bases from V and 3 bases from J, with 12 bases between. This CDR3 is CASSNQGGKNIQYF. DNA for the CDR3: TGTGCCAGTAGCAATCAGGGTGGCAAAAACATTCAGTACTTC.

The gene calls are TRBV7-3 and TRBJ1-2; no clear D. With 1 base removed from V and 8 bases from J, the gap between germline ends came to 11 bases. Germline-derived CDR1 and CDR2 are SGHTA and FQGTGA. This CDR3 is built from 13 residues. CDR3 DNA sequence: TGTGCCAGCAGCTTAATTGGCAGCGGGGGCTACACCTTC. This encodes CASSLIGSGGYTF.

CDR3 DNA: TGTGCCACCAGCCCTCGACAGAATCAGCCCCAGCATTTT. This translates into CATSPRQNQPQHF. The chain recombines TRBV15 with TRBJ1-5; tentative D call: TRBD1 (5 bases). CDR1 and CDR2 from the germline V gene are LNHNV and YYDKDF (reference sequence). The V end lost 5 bases, the J end lost 4 bases, and 9 bases lay between the germline ends. The CDR3 length is 13 residues.

The V call is TRBV18, the J call TRBJ2-3; the D is unclear. The CDR3 runs to 14 residues. V lost 5 bases to trimming and J lost 0 bases, with 9 bases between them. Looked up from germline, CDR1 is KGHSH and CDR2 is LQKENI. The DNA for the CDR3 is TGTGCCAGCTCATTTGTTTCTAGCACAGATACGCAGTATTTT. Its translation is CASSFVSSTDTQYF.

The rearrangement uses TRBV7-2 and TRBJ2-7; possibly TRBD2 for D (6 bases). The V gene lost 1 base and the J gene lost 4 bases, with 11 bases spanning the gap. Germline CDR1 is SGHTA and CDR2 is FQGNSA. The CDR3 is 14 residues long. CDR3 sequence: CASSLVQRAYEQYF. The CDR3 DNA reads as TGTGCCAGCAGCTTAGTCCAGCGGGCATACGAGCAGTACTTC.

This clone was observed a few times. This chain uses TRBV6-6 with TRBJ1-6; possibly TRBD1 for D (5 bases). Germline CDR1 and CDR2: MNHNY and SVGAGI (reference sequence). Between the trimmed V and J ends, which lost 6 bases and 10 bases, there was a span of 19 bases. This CDR3 region has 15 residues. Here the CDR3 DNA reads TGTGCCAGCAGAGGGACGGGGGAATCTTTATCACCCCTCCACTTT. It specifies CASRGTGESLSPLHF.

The table lists this clone with a few counts. V gene TRBV5-1 combines with J gene TRBJ1-1; a possible D gene is TRBD1 (5 bases). The CDR3 loop spans 14 amino acids. Per the germline V gene, CDR1 is SGHRS and CDR2 is YFSETQ. V gave up 4 bases and J gave up 4 bases, with 14 bases separating them. The CDR3 DNA reads as TGCGCCAGCAGCGGCCAGGGCGTGGGCACTGAAGCTTTCTTT. Translated: CASSGQGVGTEAFF. Combining the CDR3 with reference TRBV5-1 and TRBJ1-1 gives the whole variable domain KAGVTQTPRYLIKTRGQQVTLSCSPISGHRSVSWYQQTPGQGLQFLFEYFSETQRNKGNFPGRFSGRQFSNSRSEMNVSTLELGDSALYLCASSGQGVGTEAFFGQGTRLTVV.

The J gene is TRBJ2-3, the V gene TRBV6-6; no firm D call. The V end was cut by 7 bases, the J end by 2 bases, with 13 bases between. Looked up from germline, CDR1 is MNHNY and CDR2 is SVGAGI (reference sequence). The length of the CDR3 is 14 residues. CDR3 sequence (DNA): TGTGCCAGCACCCTAGTGGCGGACACAGATACGCAGTATTTT. It is translated as CASTLVADTDTQYF.

This chain joins TRBV15 and TRBJ2-1, with D tentatively TRBD2 (5 bases). CDR3 length equals 13 residues. From germline, CDR1 is LNHNV and CDR2 YYDKDF (reference sequence). V was pared by 3 bases and J by 7 bases, with 10 bases between. CDR3 sequence reads: CATSSLTSNEQFF. CDR3 nucleotide sequence: TGTGCCACCAGCAGTCTTACTAGTAATGAGCAGTTCTTC.

The genes are TRBV5-6 and TRBJ1-2, with D possibly matching TRBD1 (6 bases). This CDR3 contains 14 residues. Germline V gene lookup returns CDR1 SGHDT and CDR2 YYEEEE. With 4 bases removed from V and 4 bases from J, the gap between germline ends came to 14 bases. The CDR3 DNA reads TGTGCCAGCAGCCCCGGACAGATTTTCTATGGCTACACCTTC. Translation gives CASSPGQIFYGYTF.

The chain combines TRBV6-5 with TRBJ2-5, with 7 nucleotides matching TRBD1. Losses at the gene ends were 0 bases for V and 4 bases for J; bases not matched to a gene: 2. The CDR3 totals 14 residues. Germline V gene sequence: CDR1 MNHEY, CDR2 SVGAGI. CDR3 in DNA: TGTGCCAGCAGTTACTCAACAGGGGCAGAGACCCAGTACTTC. It specifies CASSYSTGAETQYF.

The chain is built from TRBV7-2 and TRBJ2-7; tentative D call: TRBD2 (6 bases). The CDR3 loop spans 16 amino acids. V was trimmed by 1 base and J by 4 bases, leaving 17 bases between them. The germline V gene encodes CDR1 SGHTA and CDR2 FQGNSA. CDR3 protein: CASSLVGVGRGYEQYF. For the CDR3, the DNA is TGTGCCAGCAGCTTAGTGGGGGTCGGGAGAGGGTACGAGCAGTACTTC.

This chain uses TRBV5-6 with TRBJ2-1, with D perhaps TRBD1 (6 bases). Per germline, CDR1 SGHDT and CDR2 YYEEEE. Trimming took 4 bases from V and 2 from J, leaving 16 bases between them. The length of the CDR3 is 16 residues. CDR3 in DNA: TGTGCCAGCAGCGCCGCCCCGGCAGGGGCCTACAATGAGCAGTTCTTC. This gives the protein CASSAAPAGAYNEQFF.

The V and J genes are TRBV27 and TRBJ2-7, with a tentative D call TRBD1 (5 bases). The CDR3 runs 14 residues. The germline V gene encodes CDR1 MNHEY and CDR2 SMNVEV (reference sequence). V was trimmed by 4 bases and J by 3 bases, leaving 13 bases between them. CDR3 protein: CASSSSVTGYEQYF. For the CDR3, the DNA is TGTGCCAGCAGTTCTTCCGTCACAGGCTACGAGCAGTACTTC.

The chain employs TRBV7-9 and TRBJ2-7; no clear D. V lost 5 bases, J lost 6 bases, and 20 bases lay in between. Germline-derived CDR1 and CDR2 are SEHNR and FQNEAQ (reference sequence). This CDR3 is built from 15 residues. The CDR3 bases are TGTGCCAGCAGCCCAGTAGATCTAGTGGGTTCCGAGCAGTACTTC. Translated: CASSPVDLVGSEQYF.

The chain uses TRBV5-4 and TRBJ2-1, with D tentatively TRBD1 (6 bases). The ends were cut back, 5 bases at V and 5 bases at J, with 17 bases in the middle. Looked up from germline, CDR1 is SGHNT and CDR2 is YYREEE (reference sequence). This CDR3 is 15 amino acids long. The CDR3 coding sequence is TGTGCCAGCAGACCCCGGGACACGACGAACAATGAGCAGTTCTTC. Translating gives CASRPRDTTNNEQFF. The full variable domain, completed using reference TRBV5-4 and TRBJ2-1, is ETGVTQSPTHLIKTRGQQVTLRCSSQSGHNTVSWYQQALGQGPQFIFQYYREEENGRGNFPPRFSGLQFPNYSSELNVNALELDDSALYLCASRPRDTTNNEQFFGPGTRLTVL.

This chain uses TRBV18 with TRBJ2-4; 8 bases map to TRBD1. The CDR3 runs 20 residues. Looked up from germline, CDR1 is KGHSH and CDR2 is LQKENI. After removal of 4 bases from V and 0 bases from J, the junction contained 17 bases not matched to a gene. The CDR3 spells CASSLRPGQALLLAKNIQYF. In DNA, the CDR3 is TGTGCCAGCTCACTACGACCGGGACAGGCTTTACTACTAGCCAAAAACATTCAGTACTTC.

As for this clone: At one boundary the junction diverges from the germline segment, which might be a read error. V is TRBV30 and J is TRBJ1-5; 7 nucleotides line up with TRBD1. Germline CDR1 reads GTSNPN; CDR2 reads SVGIG (reference sequence). The CDR3 extends over 13 amino acids. The DNA of the CDR3 is TGTGCCTGGAGGGGGACAGCAGATCAGCCCCAGAATTTT. Protein: CAWRGTADQPQNF.